This entry concerns a single T cell receptor beta chain. Its antigen is unidentified. TCRdb's copy holds only in-frame clones and misses some; the assay was immunoSEQ multiplex PCR. The repertoire holds 43,000 or so clones, with approximately 84% as singletons. The sample comes from a study of a mutant IDH1 vaccine in newly diagnosed glioma. On the study more broadly: Across weeks 1, 3, 5, 7, 11, 15, 19 and 23, patients received a vaccination each time, eight in all. Among treated patients, approximately 62% were male and around 38% female, and mean age was 40.4 years. Once 4-6 weeks had passed after radiotherapy alone, vaccination started, or it started with temozolomide cycles.

Study outcomes and limitations: Roughly 93% of patients showed vaccine-induced immune responses across multiple MHC alleles.

V lost 0 bases and J 5 bases, leaving 11 bases between the germline ends. Looked up from germline, CDR1 is SGDLS and CDR2 is YYNGEE. The CDR3 is 14 residues long. The time point denotes: week 23, last vaccination. Every vaccine dose comprised 300 ug of mutant IDH1 20-mer peptide plus topical imiquimod. This specimen was PBMCs, taken from a glioma patient whose treatment included an IDH1 peptide vaccine. This chain links TRBV9 with TRBJ1-2; D remains ambiguous. The source of this sequence is a woman between 18 and 29 years old with glioma. Some clones in this sample may be carry-over from other donors' samples. CDR3 region: CASSVESGNYGYTF. CDR3 sequence (DNA): TGTGCCAGCAGCGTAGAATCCGGGAATTATGGCTACACCTTC.